This T cell receptor beta chain is from a study of tumor-infiltrating lymphocytes in primary liver carcinoma. For the study at large: Each sample had roughly 3.65 to 8 million productive TCRbeta reads regardless of tissue type. Study-level points and caveats: Relative to tumor region pairs, the tumor-adjacent and tumor-blood pairs showed overlap that was lower.

TCR beta cDNA was reverse-transcribed from about 500 ng of total RNA. The reaction used a constant-region primer and ProtoScript II reverse transcriptase. Investigators got TCR beta libraries out of three nested multiplex PCR rounds, done with slightly modified ARM-PCR. TRBV1-TRBV30 forward and Cbeta reverse primers drove the first two approximately 10-cycle rounds. TCRdb re-analysed the multiplex PCR reads in MiXCR, keeping a single row per CDR3 protein. The table shows roughly 120,000 distinct CDR3 sequences, with 60% to 80% occurring only once. Both RNA and DNA were isolated together from about 21-30 mg of bulk tissue that had not been sorted. Patients diagnosed with primary liver carcinoma received treatment through surgical resection. Tumor samples uniformly had over 80% viable tumor cells. The CDR3 has 19 residues. Germline assignment: CDR1 SGHAT and CDR2 FQNNGV. With respect to this clonotype: Its target is unknown. A junction boundary mismatches the germline segment, possibly from a read error.

The rearrangement joins TRBV11-2 to TRBJ1-3; D is perhaps TRBD1 (6 bases). The source is a woman in her fifties or sixties with primary liver carcinoma and hepatitis B virus infection. Sequencing was performed on liver tumor tissue from sampling region 3. The subset: tumor region T3, left-lateral pole. In DNA form, the CDR3 reads TGTGGCAGCAGCTCACCGGGAGAGGGGGGACTCGCCTCTGGAAACACCTTATATTTT. This sequence encodes CGSSSPGEGGLASGNTLYF.